Below, 26 T cell receptor beta chains from the same sample are listed, as sequenced in a study of blood T cell repertoires in COVID-19. The assay was immunoSEQ multiplex PCR, and TCRdb's table has in-frame clones only and misses some. In the table there are some 120,000 clones, roughly 80% of which are singletons. Source material: peripheral blood. The receptors here all came from an older man with acute or convalescent COVID-19.

This clone was seen a single time. V is TRBV18 and J is TRBJ1-1; unclear D gene. CDR1 KGHSH and CDR2 LQKENI come from the germline V gene. Between the trimmed V and J ends, which lost 1 base and 1 base, there was a span of 13 bases. This CDR3 contains 16 residues. CDR3 loop: CASSPLSKGENTEAFF. CDR3 coding DNA: TGTGCCAGCTCACCACTGTCAAAAGGAGAGAACACTGAAGCTTTCTTT.

The genes are TRBV7-8 and TRBJ1-1, with D possibly matching TRBD1 (5 bases). Germline CDR1 SGHVS, CDR2 FQNEAQ. Between the trimmed V and J ends, which lost 3 bases and 7 bases, there was a span of 12 bases. The CDR3 covers 13 residues. Here the CDR3 reads CASSLGGIGEAFF. The CDR3 DNA sequence: TGTGCCAGCAGCTTGGGGGGGATAGGTGAAGCTTTCTTT.

This rearrangement joins TRBV2 to TRBJ1-1; 7 bases align to TRBD1. The germline gives CDR1 SNHLY, CDR2 FYNNEI. This CDR3 is 16 amino acids long. V dropped 6 bases and J dropped 0; count of bases not matched to a gene: 10. CDR3 protein: CASSANPGGLNTEAFF. CDR3 in DNA: TGTGCCAGCAGCGCTAATCCAGGGGGTCTGAACACTGAAGCTTTCTTT.

The CDR3 coding sequence is TGTGCCAGCAGCCCGAATCAGGGGGAATCCTATGGCTACACCTTC. Translated: CASSPNQGESYGYTF. The chain combines TRBV9 with TRBJ1-2; 7 nucleotides line up with TRBD1. This CDR3 has 15 residues. Per germline, CDR1 SGDLS and CDR2 YYNGEE. V lost 4 bases, J lost 4 bases, and 10 bases stayed unmatched.

This chain uses TRBV13 with TRBJ2-7, with D perhaps matching TRBD1 (5 bases). The CDR3 sequence is 17 residues long. V lost 4 bases and J lost 3, with 22 bases in between. Germline V gives CDR1 PRHDT, CDR2 FYEKMQ (reference sequence). Here the CDR3 DNA reads TGTGCCAGCAGCTCAGCCAGGATGACAGTTAGACGCTACGAGCAGTACTTC. Its protein product is CASSSARMTVRRYEQYF. Using reference TRBV13 and TRBJ2-7 for the parts outside the CDR3, the full variable domain is AAGVIQSPRHLIKEKRETATLKCYPIPRHDTVYWYQQGPGQDPQFLISFYEKMQSDKGSIPDRFSAQQFSDYHSELNMSSLELGDSALYFCASSSARMTVRRYEQYFGPGTRLTVT.

The chain couples TRBV23-1 to TRBJ1-3; weak D call: TRBD1 (5 bases). TRBV23-1 is assigned to the ORF class and has an uncertain function. The CDR3 loop spans 15 amino acids. Trimming stripped 0 bases from V and 3 bases from J, with 9 bases between. The DNA for the CDR3 is TGCGCCAGCAGTCAATCCCCGGGGGGTGGAAACACCATATATTTT. Translating it yields CASSQSPGGGNTIYF.

The chain is built from TRBV6-6 and TRBJ1-2; a weak D match, TRBD1 (5 bases). The CDR3 contains 11 residues. The germline gives CDR1 MNHNY, CDR2 SVGAGI (reference sequence). Trimming removed 4 bases at V and 8 bases at J, with 8 bases between. The chain's CDR3 is CASSSRGGYTF. The CDR3 DNA follows: TGTGCCAGCAGTTCCCGGGGGGGCTACACCTTC.

The chain recombines TRBV5-8 with TRBJ1-1, with D uncertain. CDR1 and CDR2 from the germline V gene are SGHTS and YDEGEE. V lost 1 base, J lost 8 bases, and 6 bases lay in between. The CDR3 runs to 11 residues. In DNA, the CDR3 is TGTGCCAGCAGCTTGATCAGAGAAGCTTTCTTT. Translating gives CASSLIREAFF.

This chain connects TRBV6-1 to TRBJ2-1, with D unclear. The CDR3 extends over 14 amino acids. The V gene's germline CDR1 is MNHNS and CDR2 SASEGT. The V and J ends lost 3 bases and 7 bases respectively, with 13 bases between them. The CDR3: CASSDRSQRNEQFF. The CDR3 nucleotides read TGTGCCAGCAGTGACCGGTCTCAACGGAATGAGCAGTTCTTC.

The chain couples TRBV5-1 to TRBJ1-6, with 9 bases matching TRBD1. V dropped 4 bases and J dropped 9; count of bases not matched to a gene: 11. Per germline, CDR1 SGHRS and CDR2 YFSETQ. The CDR3 spans 16 residues. CDR3 amino acids: CASSRESGQGGSPLHF. CDR3 nucleotide sequence: TGCGCCAGCAGCAGAGAGTCGGGACAGGGAGGTTCACCCCTCCACTTT.

This clone was seen once. The genes are TRBV2 and TRBJ1-5; possible D gene TRBD1, 5 bases. V lost 8 bases and J lost 0, with 14 bases in between. Germline V lookup: CDR1 SNHLY, CDR2 FYNNEI. The CDR3 is 15 amino acids. The CDR3 nucleotides read TGTGCCAGCTCGATGGACGGACATAGCAATCAGCCCCAGCATTTT. It yields the protein CASSMDGHSNQPQHF.

This clone counts as large. V and J are TRBV6-6 and TRBJ2-1; D is possibly TRBD1 (6 bases). There are 14 residues in the CDR3. Germline V CDR1 and CDR2: MNHNY, SVGAGI (reference sequence). Trimming pared 2 bases from V and 8 bases from J, leaving 13 bases between. CDR3: CASSYGQIGDEQFF. The CDR3 nucleotides read TGTGCCAGCAGTTACGGACAGATTGGCGATGAGCAGTTCTTC.

V usage is TRBV11-2 and J usage is TRBJ1-2; 7 bases match TRBD1. CDR1 is SGHAT and CDR2 is FQNNGV in the germline V gene. V was pared by 4 bases and J by 6 bases, with 5 bases of the junction left unmatched. The CDR3 has 13 residues. CDR3 nucleotide sequence: TGTGCCAGCAGCTCTTACAGGGGACATGGCTACACCTTC. As protein: CASSSYRGHGYTF.

CDR3 sequence reads: CASSEAWGRGGNTIYF. The DNA for the CDR3 is TGTGCCAGCAGTGAAGCTTGGGGGCGCGGTGGAAACACCATATATTTT. The rearrangement uses TRBV6-1 and TRBJ1-3; D might be TRBD1 (6 bases). The germline V gene has CDR1 MNHNS and CDR2 SASEGT. There are 16 residues in the CDR3. V was pared by 0 bases and J by 3 bases, with 12 bases between.

V is TRBV5-1 and J is TRBJ1-1, with a possible D match to TRBD1 (6 bases). The CDR3 is made up of 14 amino acids. Germline loops: CDR1 SGHRS, CDR2 YFSETQ. V was shortened by 1 base and J by 4 bases, with 11 bases between the two germline ends. This chain's CDR3 is CASSLYRVATEAFF. Here the CDR3 DNA reads TGCGCCAGCAGCTTGTACAGGGTCGCCACTGAAGCTTTCTTT.

The chain recombines TRBV2 with TRBJ2-2, with D hard to call. Germline V CDR1 and CDR2: SNHLY, FYNNEI. V was trimmed by 3 bases and J by 1 base, leaving 15 bases between them. The CDR3 runs to 17 residues. Written as DNA, the CDR3 is TGTGCCAGCAGTGACACGCTCCTTCAGTTGAACACCGGGGAGCTGTTTTTT. This sequence encodes CASSDTLLQLNTGELFF.

This clone was observed a single time. J is TRBJ2-7 and V is TRBV13; 8 bases map to TRBD1. The CDR3 contains 15 residues. In germline, CDR1 is PRHDT, CDR2 FYEKMQ (reference sequence). The trim removed 5 bases at V and 0 bases at J, leaving 6 bases unmatched. CDR3 residues: CASSPRDRPSYEQYF. The CDR3 region has the DNA TGTGCCAGCAGCCCCCGGGACAGGCCCTCCTACGAGCAGTACTTC.

This chain connects TRBV5-1 to TRBJ2-5, with unresolved D. The V gene's germline CDR1 is SGHRS and CDR2 YFSETQ. The V end lost 0 bases, the J end lost 3 bases, and 6 bases lay between the germline ends. CDR3 size: 13 residues. The CDR3: CASSLVGEETQYF. CDR3 in DNA: TGCGCCAGCAGCTTGGTGGGCGAAGAGACCCAGTACTTC. Full variable domain (outside the CDR3, taken from reference TRBV5-1 and TRBJ2-5): KAGVTQTPRYLIKTRGQQVTLSCSPISGHRSVSWYQQTPGQGLQFLFEYFSETQRNKGNFPGRFSGRQFSNSRSEMNVSTLELGDSALYLCASSLVGEETQYFGPGTRLLVL.

The J gene is TRBJ2-1, the V gene TRBV6-6, with D perhaps TRBD2 (6 bases). The CDR3 is 12 amino acids. Germline-derived CDR1 and CDR2 are MNHNY and SVGAGI (reference sequence). V lost 6 bases to trimming and J lost 6 bases, with 9 bases between them. The CDR3, as DNA: TGTGCCAGCAGCCCGACTAGCAATGAGCAGTTCTTC. This sequence encodes CASSPTSNEQFF.

The rearrangement joins TRBV7-9 to TRBJ2-1, with D perhaps TRBD2 (6 bases). Germline V lookup: CDR1 SEHNR, CDR2 FQNEAQ (reference sequence). Trimming took 5 bases from V and 0 from J, leaving 17 bases between them. The CDR3 runs to 17 residues. Here the CDR3 DNA reads TGTGCCAGCAGCACCCGACTAGGGCTAAGCTCCTACAATGAGCAGTTCTTC. Protein product: CASSTRLGLSSYNEQFF.

The gene calls are TRBV6-6 and TRBJ1-5; TRBD1 matches at 7 bases. The CDR3 has 16 residues. The J segment lost 5 bases and the V segment lost 2 bases, leaving 9 bases of the junction unmatched. Germline CDR1 is MNHNY and CDR2 is SVGAGI (reference sequence). The CDR3 sequence: CASSYGRDRVYQPQHF. CDR3 nucleotide sequence: TGTGCCAGCAGTTACGGGAGAGACAGGGTTTATCAGCCCCAGCATTTT.

The genes are TRBV30 and TRBJ2-7; D possibly corresponds to TRBD1 (5 bases). The germline V and J ends were trimmed by 3 bases and 4 bases, with 16 bases remaining between them. Germline CDR1 is GTSNPN and CDR2 is SVGIG (reference sequence). The CDR3 is made up of 14 amino acids. The chain's CDR3 is CAWRHKNRLYEQYF. The DNA for the CDR3 is TGTGCCTGGAGGCACAAAAACAGGTTGTACGAGCAGTACTTC. Variable domain in full (rest from reference TRBV30 and TRBJ2-7): SQTIHQWPATLVQPVGSPLSLECTVEGTSNPNLYWYRQAAGRGLQLLFYSVGIGQISSEVPQNLSASRPQDRQFILSSKKLLLSDSGFYLCAWRHKNRLYEQYFGPGTRLTVT.

This clone was counted only a few times. The V and J genes are TRBV3-1 (or the pseudogene TRBV3-2) and TRBJ1-2, with 10 positions matching TRBD1. The germline CDR1 and CDR2 sequences are LGHDT and YNNKEL (reference sequence). CDR3 size: 13 residues. J lost 6 bases, V lost 4 bases, and 2 bases had no gene match. The chain's CDR3 is CASSRTGGNGYTF. CDR3 nucleotide sequence: TGTGCCAGCAGCCGGACAGGGGGGAATGGCTACACCTTC.

This chain joins TRBV5-8 and TRBJ1-6; 9 positions agree with TRBD1. The CDR3 spans 15 residues. Germline trimming cut 2 bases from V and 9 bases from J; bases unmatched to any gene: 6. CDR1 is SGHTS and CDR2 is YDEGEE in the germline V gene. DNA of the CDR3: TGTGCCAGCAGCTTTGCGGGACAGGGATTTTCACCCCTCCACTTT. Protein sequence: CASSFAGQGFSPLHF.

This clone showed up just once. V usage is TRBV30 and J usage is TRBJ1-2; TRBD1 matches at 7 bases. The CDR3 covers 11 residues. The V gene's germline CDR1 is GTSNPN and CDR2 SVGIG (reference sequence). The trim removed 6 bases at V and 7 bases at J, leaving 5 bases unmatched. The CDR3 sequence is CACYRGAGYTF. CDR3 bases: TGTGCCTGTTACAGGGGTGCTGGCTACACCTTC.

This chain uses TRBV25-1 with TRBJ2-7; D gene unclear. The CDR3 extends over 14 amino acids. Trimming took off 5 bases at V and 1 base at J, with 12 bases between the two ends. CDR1 and CDR2 (germline): MGHDK, SYGVNS. The CDR3 is CASSLTPQSYEQYF. The CDR3, as DNA: TGTGCCAGCAGTTTGACTCCCCAGTCCTACGAGCAGTACTTC.